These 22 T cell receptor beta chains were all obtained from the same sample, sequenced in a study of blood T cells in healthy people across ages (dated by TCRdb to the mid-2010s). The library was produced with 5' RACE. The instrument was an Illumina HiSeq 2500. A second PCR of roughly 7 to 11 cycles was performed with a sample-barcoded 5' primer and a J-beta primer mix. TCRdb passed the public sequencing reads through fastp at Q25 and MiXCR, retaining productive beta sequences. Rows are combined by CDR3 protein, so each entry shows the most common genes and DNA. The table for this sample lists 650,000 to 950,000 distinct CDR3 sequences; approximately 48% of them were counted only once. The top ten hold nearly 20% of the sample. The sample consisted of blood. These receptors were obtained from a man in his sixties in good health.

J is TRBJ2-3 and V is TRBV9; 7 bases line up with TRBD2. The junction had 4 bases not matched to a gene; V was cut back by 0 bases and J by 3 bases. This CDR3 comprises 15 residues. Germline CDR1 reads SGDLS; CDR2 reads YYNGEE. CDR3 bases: TGTGCCAGCAGCGTAGTCAGCGGGATGACAGATACGCAGTATTTT. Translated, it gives CASSVVSGMTDTQYF.

CDR3 region: CASSYSAFPETQYF. CDR3 sequence (DNA): TGTGCCAGCAGTTACTCAGCCTTCCCAGAGACCCAGTACTTC. The chain joins TRBV6-2 or TRBV6-3 to TRBJ2-5; D is undetermined. CDR1 is MNHEY, CDR2 SVGEGT, per germline. Trimming shortened V by 0 bases and J by 4 bases, and 9 bases separated the two germline ends. The CDR3 spans 14 residues.

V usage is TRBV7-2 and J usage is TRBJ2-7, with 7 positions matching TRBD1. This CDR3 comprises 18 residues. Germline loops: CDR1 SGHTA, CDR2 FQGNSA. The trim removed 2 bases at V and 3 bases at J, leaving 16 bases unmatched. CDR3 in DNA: TGTGCCAGCAGCTTAAGACAGGGTGACATGCGTGGGGGCTACGAGCAGTACTTC. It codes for CASSLRQGDMRGGYEQYF.

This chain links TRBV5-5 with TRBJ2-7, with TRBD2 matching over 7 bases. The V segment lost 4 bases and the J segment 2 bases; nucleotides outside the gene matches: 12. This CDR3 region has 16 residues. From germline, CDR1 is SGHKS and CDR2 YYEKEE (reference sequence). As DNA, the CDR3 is TGTGCCAGCAGCACATCACCACTAGCGTCTACCTACGAGCAGTACTTC. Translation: CASSTSPLASTYEQYF.

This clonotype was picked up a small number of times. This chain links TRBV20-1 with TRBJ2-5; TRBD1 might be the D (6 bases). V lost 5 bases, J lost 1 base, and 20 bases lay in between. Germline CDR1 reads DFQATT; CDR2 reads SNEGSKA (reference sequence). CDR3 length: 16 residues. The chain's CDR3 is CSAPTPGTKSQETQYF. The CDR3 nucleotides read TGCAGTGCTCCTACCCCCGGGACAAAGAGCCAAGAGACCCAGTACTTC.

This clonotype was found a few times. CDR3 bases: TGTGCCAGCAGCAACCCGGGTGAGCAGTTCTTC. Translating gives CASSNPGEQFF. The rearrangement links TRBV7-9 to TRBJ2-1; D unresolved. Looked up from germline, CDR1 is SEHNR and CDR2 is FQNEAQ (reference sequence). Trimming removed 5 bases at V and 9 bases at J, with 8 bases between. CDR3 length equals 11 residues.

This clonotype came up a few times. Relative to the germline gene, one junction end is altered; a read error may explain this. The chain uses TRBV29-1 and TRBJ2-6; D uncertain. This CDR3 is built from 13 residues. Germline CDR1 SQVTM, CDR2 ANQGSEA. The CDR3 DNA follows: TGCAGTGTTGAGGTGTCTGGGGCCAACGTCCTGACTTTC. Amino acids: CSVEVSGANVLTF.

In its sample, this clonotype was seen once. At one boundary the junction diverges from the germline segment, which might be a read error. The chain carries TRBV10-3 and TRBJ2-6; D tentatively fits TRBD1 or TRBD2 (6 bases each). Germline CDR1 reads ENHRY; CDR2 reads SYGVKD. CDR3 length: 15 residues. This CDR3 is CAISDGGAGANVLIF. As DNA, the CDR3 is TGTGCCATCAGTGACGGGGGCGCTGGGGCCAACGTCCTGATTTTC.

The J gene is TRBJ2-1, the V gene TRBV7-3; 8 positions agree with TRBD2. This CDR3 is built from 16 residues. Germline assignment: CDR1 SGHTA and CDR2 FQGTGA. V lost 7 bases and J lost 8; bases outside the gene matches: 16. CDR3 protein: CASTFSLVGGAYEQFF. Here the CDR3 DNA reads TGTGCCAGCACTTTTAGTCTTGTCGGGGGGGCTTATGAGCAGTTCTTC. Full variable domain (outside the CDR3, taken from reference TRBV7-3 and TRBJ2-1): GAGVSQTPSNKVTEKGKYVELRCDPISGHTALYWYRQSLGQGPEFLIYFQGTGAADDSGLPNDRFFAVRPEGSVSTLKIQRTERGDSAVYLCASTFSLVGGAYEQFFGPGTRLTVL.

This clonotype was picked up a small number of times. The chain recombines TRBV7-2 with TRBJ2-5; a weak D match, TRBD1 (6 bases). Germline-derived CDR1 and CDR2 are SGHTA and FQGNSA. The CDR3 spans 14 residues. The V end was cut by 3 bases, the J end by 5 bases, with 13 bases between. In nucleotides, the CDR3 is TGTGCCAGCAGCTTGTGGGGCCAGGGGGAGACCCAGTACTTC. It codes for CASSLWGQGETQYF.

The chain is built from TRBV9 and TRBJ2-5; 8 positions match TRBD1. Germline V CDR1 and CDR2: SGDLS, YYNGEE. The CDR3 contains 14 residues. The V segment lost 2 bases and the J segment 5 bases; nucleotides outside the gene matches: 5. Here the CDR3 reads CASSVDRGGETQYF. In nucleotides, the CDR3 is TGTGCCAGCAGCGTCGACAGGGGTGGGGAGACCCAGTACTTC.

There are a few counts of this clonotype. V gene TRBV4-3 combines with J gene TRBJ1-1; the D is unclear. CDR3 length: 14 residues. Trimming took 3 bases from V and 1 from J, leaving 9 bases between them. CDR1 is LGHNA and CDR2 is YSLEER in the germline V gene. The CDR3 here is CASSQDPWNTEAFF. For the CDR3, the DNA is TGCGCCAGCAGCCAGGACCCGTGGAACACTGAAGCTTTCTTT.

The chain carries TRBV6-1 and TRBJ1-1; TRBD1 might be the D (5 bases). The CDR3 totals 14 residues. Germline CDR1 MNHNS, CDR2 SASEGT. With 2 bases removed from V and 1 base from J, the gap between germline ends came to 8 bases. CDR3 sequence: CASSETGQNTEAFF. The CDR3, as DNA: TGTGCCAGCAGTGAAACAGGACAGAACACTGAAGCTTTCTTT.

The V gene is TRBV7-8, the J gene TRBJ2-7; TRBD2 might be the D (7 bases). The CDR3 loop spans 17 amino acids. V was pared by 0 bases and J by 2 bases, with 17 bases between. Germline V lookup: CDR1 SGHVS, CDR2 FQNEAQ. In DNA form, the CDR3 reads TGTGCCAGCAGCTTAGCTGGGGGGGGGGCGCAGGCCTACGAGCAGTACTTC. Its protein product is CASSLAGGGAQAYEQYF.

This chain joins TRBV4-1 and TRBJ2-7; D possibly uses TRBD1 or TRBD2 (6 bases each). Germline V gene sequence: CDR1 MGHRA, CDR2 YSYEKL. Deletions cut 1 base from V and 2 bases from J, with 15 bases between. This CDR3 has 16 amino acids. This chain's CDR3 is CASSQGSGAGTYEQYF. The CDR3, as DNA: TGCGCCAGCAGCCAAGGGTCGGGGGCCGGAACCTACGAGCAGTACTTC.

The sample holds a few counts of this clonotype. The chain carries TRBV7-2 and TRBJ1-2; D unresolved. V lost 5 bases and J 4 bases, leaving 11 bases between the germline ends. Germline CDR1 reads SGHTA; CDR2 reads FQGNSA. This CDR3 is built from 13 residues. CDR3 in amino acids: CASSPVDRYGYTF. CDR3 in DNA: TGTGCCAGCAGCCCAGTCGACCGCTATGGCTACACCTTC.

The CDR3 DNA reads as TGCAGCGTTGAAGAACTAAGCACTGAAGCTTTCTTT. Its translation: CSVEELSTEAFF. The chain employs TRBV29-1 and TRBJ1-1, with D hard to call. Between the trimmed V and J ends, which lost 0 bases and 4 bases, there was a span of 6 bases. Germline V gives CDR1 SQVTM, CDR2 ANQGSEA. The CDR3 totals 12 residues.

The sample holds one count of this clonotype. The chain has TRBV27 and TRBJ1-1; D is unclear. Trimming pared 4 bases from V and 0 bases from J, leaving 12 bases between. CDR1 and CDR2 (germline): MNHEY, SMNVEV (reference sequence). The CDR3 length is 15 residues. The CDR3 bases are TGTGCCAGCAGTTACAGCATCGCTATGAACACTGAAGCTTTCTTT. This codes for CASSYSIAMNTEAFF.

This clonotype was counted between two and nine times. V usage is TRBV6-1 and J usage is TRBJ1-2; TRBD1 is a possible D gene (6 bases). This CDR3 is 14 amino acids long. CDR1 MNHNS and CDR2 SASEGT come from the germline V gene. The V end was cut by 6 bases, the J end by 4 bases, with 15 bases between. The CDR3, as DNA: TGTGCCAGCAGAGAGGAAGACAGGTTCTATGGCTACACCTTC. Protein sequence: CASREEDRFYGYTF.

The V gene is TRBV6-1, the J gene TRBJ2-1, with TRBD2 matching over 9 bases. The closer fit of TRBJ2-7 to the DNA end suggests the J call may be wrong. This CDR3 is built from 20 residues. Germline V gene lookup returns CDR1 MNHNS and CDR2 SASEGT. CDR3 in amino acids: CASRPKPDTRGGKSYNEQYF. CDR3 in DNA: TGTGCCAGCAGGCCCAAACCCGACACGCGGGGGGGCAAATCCTACAATGAGCAGTACTTC.

CDR3 sequence reads: CASSPSGGGSYTF. CDR3 nucleotides: TGTGCCAGCAGCCCCTCAGGGGGGGGAAGCTACACCTTC. The chain links TRBV6-5 to TRBJ1-2, with 7 bases that match TRBD1. Losses at the gene ends were 6 bases for V and 9 bases for J; bases not matched to a gene: 10. CDR1 is MNHEY and CDR2 is SVGAGI in the germline V gene. CDR3 length: 13 amino acids.

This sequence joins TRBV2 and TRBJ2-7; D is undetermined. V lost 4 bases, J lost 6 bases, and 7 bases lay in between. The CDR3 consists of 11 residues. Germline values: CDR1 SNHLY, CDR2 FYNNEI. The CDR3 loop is CASSADFEQYF. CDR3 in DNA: TGTGCCAGCAGTGCGGATTTCGAGCAGTACTTC.